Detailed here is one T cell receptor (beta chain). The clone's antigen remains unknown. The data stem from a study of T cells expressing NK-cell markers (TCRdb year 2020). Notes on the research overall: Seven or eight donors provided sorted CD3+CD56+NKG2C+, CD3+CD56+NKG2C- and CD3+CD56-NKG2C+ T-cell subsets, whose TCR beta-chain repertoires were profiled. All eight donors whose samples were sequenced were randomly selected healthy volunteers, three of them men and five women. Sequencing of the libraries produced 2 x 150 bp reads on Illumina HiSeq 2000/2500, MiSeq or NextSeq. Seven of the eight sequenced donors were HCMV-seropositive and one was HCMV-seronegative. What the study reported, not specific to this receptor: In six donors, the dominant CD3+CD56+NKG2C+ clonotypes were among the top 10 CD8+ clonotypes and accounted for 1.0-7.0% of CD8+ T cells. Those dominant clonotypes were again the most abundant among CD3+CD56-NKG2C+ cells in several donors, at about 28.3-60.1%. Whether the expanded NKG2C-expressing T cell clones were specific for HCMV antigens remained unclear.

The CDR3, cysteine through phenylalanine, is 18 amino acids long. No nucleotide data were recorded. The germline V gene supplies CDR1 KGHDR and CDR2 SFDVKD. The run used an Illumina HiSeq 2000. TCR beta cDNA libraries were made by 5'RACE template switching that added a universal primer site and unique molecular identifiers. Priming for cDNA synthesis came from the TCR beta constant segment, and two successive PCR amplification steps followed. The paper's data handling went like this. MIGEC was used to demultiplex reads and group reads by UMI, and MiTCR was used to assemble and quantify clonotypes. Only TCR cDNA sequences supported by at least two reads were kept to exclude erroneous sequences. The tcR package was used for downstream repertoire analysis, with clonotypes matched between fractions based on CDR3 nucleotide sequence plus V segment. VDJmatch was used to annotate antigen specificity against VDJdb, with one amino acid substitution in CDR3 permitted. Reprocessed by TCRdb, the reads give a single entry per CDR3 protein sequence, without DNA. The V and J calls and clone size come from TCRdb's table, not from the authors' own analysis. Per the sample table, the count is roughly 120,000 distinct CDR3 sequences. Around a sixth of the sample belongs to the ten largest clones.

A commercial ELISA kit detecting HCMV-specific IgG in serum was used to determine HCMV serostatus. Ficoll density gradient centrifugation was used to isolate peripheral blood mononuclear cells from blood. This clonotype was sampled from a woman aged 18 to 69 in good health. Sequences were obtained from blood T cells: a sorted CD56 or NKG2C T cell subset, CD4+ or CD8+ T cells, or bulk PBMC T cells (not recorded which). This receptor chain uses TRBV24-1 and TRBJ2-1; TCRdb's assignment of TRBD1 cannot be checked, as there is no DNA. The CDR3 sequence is CATSDRSWGKTGGDEQFF.